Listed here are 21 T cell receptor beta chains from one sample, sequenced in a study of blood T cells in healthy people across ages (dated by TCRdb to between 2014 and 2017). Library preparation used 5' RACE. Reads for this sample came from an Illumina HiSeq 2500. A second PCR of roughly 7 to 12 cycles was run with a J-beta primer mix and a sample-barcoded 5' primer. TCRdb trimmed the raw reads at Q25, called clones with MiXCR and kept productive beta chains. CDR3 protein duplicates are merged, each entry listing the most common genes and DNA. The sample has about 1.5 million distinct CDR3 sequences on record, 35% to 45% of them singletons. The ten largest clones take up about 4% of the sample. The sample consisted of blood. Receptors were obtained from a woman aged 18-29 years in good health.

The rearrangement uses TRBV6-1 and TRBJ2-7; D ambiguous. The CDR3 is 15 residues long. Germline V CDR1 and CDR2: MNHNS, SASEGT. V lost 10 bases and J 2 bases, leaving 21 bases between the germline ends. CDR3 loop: CATDADRGKTYEQYF. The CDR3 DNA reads TGTGCCACCGATGCAGACCGAGGAAAGACCTACGAGCAGTACTTC.

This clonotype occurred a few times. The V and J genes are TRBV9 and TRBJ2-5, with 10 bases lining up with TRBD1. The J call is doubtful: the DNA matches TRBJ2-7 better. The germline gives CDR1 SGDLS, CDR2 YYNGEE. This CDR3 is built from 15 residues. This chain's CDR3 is CASSVGDRGSYEQYF. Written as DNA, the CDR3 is TGTGCCAGCAGCGTAGGGGACAGGGGTAGCTACGAGCAGTACTTC.

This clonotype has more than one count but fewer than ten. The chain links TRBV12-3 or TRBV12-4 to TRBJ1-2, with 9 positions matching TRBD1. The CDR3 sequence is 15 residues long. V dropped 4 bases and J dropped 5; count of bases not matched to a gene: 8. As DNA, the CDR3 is TGTGCCAGCAGTTCGAGGGACAGGGAAGTATATGGCTACACCTTC. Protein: CASSSRDREVYGYTF.

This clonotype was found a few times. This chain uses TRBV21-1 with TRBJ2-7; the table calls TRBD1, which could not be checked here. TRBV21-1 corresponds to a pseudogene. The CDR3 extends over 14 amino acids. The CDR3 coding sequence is TGTGCCAGCAGCAGCCCCCCTTCTTACTACGAGCAGTACTTC. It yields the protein CASSSPPSYYEQYF.

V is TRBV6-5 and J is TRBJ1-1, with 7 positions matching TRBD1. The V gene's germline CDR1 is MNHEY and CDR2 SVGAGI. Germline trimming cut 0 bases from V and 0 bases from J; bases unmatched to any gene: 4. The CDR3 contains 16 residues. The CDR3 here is CASSYSRRGLNTEAFF. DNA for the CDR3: TGTGCCAGCAGTTACTCGAGAAGGGGGCTGAACACTGAAGCTTTCTTT.

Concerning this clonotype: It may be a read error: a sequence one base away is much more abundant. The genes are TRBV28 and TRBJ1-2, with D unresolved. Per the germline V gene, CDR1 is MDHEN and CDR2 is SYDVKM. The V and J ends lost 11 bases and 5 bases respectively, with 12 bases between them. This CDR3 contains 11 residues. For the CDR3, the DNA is TGTGCCGCCGGTGTCCGGTATGGCTACACCTTC. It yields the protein CAAGVRYGYTF.

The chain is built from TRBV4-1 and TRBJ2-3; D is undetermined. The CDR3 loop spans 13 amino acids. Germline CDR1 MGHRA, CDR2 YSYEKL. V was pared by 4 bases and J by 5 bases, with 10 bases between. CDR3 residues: CASSRVERDTQYF. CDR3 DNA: TGCGCCAGCAGCCGGGTAGAACGAGATACGCAGTATTTT.

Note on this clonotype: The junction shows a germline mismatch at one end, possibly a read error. The CDR3: CAGSETSGRETQYF. CDR3 in DNA: TGTGCCGGCAGTGAGACTAGCGGGAGGGAGACCCAGTACTTC. V gene TRBV6-2 or TRBV6-3 combines with J gene TRBJ2-5; 13 nucleotides match TRBD2. Germline V gene data show CDR1 as MNHEY and CDR2 as SVGEGT. The CDR3 length is 14 residues.

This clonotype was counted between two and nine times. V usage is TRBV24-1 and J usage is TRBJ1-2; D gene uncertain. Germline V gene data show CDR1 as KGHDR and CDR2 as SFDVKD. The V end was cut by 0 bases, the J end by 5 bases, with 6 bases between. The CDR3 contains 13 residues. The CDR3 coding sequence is TGTGCCACCAGTGATTTGCTTGGGTATGGCTACACCTTC. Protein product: CATSDLLGYGYTF.

The CDR3 region has the DNA TGCAGCGCGAGACACGGGGCCCTCCCCTTGAACACCGGGGAGCTGTTTTTT. This gives the protein CSARHGALPLNTGELFF. This chain links TRBV29-1 with TRBJ2-2; TRBD1 or TRBD2 may be the D gene (5 bases each). Between the trimmed V and J ends, which lost 7 bases and 1 base, there was a span of 22 bases. Germline V gene data show CDR1 as SQVTM and CDR2 as ANQGSEA. The CDR3 is 17 amino acids.

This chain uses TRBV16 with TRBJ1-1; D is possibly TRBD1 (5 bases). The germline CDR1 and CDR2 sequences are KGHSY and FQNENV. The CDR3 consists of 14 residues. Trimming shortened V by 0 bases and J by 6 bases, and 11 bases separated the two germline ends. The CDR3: CASSQSRVGAEAFF. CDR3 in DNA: TGTGCCAGCAGCCAATCGCGGGTGGGGGCTGAAGCTTTCTTT.

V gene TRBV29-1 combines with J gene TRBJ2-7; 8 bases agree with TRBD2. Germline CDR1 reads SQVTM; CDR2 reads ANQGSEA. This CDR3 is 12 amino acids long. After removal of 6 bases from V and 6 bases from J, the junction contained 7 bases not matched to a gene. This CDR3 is CSVVAGGSEQYF. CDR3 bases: TGCAGCGTGGTTGCGGGGGGATCCGAGCAGTACTTC.

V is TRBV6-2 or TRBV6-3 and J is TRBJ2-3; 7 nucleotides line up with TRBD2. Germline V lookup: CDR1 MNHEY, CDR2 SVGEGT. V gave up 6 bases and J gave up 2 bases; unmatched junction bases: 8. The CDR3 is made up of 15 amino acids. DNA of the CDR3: TGTGCCAGCAGACAGGCAGCGGGACTCACAGATACGCAGTATTTT. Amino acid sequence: CASRQAAGLTDTQYF.

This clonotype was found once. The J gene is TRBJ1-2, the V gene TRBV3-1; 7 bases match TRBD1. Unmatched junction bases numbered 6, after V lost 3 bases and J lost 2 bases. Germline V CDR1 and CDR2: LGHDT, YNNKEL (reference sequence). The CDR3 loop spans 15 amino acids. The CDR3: CASSHVPGQNYGYTF. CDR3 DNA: TGTGCCAGCAGCCATGTCCCGGGACAGAACTATGGCTACACCTTC.

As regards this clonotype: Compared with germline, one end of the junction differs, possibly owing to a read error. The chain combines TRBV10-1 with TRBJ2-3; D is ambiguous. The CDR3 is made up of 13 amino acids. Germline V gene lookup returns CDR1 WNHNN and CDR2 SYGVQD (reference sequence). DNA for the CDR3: TGCGCCAGCAGTGGGTTAGAGAGAGATGCGCAGTATTTT. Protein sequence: CASSGLERDAQYF.

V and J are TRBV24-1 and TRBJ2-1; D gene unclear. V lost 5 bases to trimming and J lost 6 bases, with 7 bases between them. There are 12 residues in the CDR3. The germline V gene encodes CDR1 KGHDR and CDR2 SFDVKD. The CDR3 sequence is CATSVGSNEQFF. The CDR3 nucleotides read TGTGCCACCAGTGTGGGCAGCAATGAGCAGTTCTTC.

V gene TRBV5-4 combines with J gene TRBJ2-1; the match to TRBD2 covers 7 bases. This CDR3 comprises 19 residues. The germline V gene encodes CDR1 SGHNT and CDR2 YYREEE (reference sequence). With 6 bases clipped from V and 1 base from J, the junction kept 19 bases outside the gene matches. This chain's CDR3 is CASTTNLGGRKSSYNEQFF. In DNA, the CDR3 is TGTGCCAGCACCACCAATCTCGGGGGGAGGAAGAGTTCCTACAATGAGCAGTTCTTC.

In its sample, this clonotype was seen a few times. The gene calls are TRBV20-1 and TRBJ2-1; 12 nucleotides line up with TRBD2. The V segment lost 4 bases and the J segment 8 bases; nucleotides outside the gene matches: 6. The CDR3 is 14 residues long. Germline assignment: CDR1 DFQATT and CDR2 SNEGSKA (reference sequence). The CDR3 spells CSATGLAGGHEQFF. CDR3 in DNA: TGCAGTGCTACCGGGCTAGCGGGAGGGCATGAGCAGTTCTTC.

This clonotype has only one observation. The CDR3: CASSLRAEFSYNEQFF. In nucleotides, the CDR3 is TGTGCCAGCTCTCTACGAGCGGAATTCTCCTACAATGAGCAGTTCTTC. The chain has TRBV18 and TRBJ2-1; D is perhaps TRBD2 (5 bases). This CDR3 has 16 amino acids. The V end was cut by 6 bases, the J end by 0 bases, with 15 bases between. Germline V gene sequence: CDR1 KGHSH, CDR2 LQKENI. The full variable domain, with the rest looked up from reference TRBV18 and TRBJ2-1, is NAGVMQNPRHLVRRRGQEARLRCSPMKGHSHVYWYRQLPEEGLKFMVYLQKENIIDESGMPKERFSAEFPKEGPSILRIQQVVRGDSAAYFCASSLRAEFSYNEQFFGPGTRLTVL.

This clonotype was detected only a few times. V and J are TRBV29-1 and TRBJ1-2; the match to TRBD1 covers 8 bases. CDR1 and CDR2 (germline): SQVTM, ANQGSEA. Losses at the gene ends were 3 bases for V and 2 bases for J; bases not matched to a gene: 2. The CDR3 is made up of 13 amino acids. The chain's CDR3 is CSVDAGGNYGYTF. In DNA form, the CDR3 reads TGCAGCGTTGATGCAGGGGGCAACTATGGCTACACCTTC.

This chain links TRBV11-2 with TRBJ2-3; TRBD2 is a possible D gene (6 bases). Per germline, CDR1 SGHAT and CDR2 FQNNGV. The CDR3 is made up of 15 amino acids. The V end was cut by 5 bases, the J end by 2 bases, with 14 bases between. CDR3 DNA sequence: TGTGCCAGCAGCAAAAGGCGGGAACCCACAGATACGCAGTATTTT. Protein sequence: CASSKRREPTDTQYF.